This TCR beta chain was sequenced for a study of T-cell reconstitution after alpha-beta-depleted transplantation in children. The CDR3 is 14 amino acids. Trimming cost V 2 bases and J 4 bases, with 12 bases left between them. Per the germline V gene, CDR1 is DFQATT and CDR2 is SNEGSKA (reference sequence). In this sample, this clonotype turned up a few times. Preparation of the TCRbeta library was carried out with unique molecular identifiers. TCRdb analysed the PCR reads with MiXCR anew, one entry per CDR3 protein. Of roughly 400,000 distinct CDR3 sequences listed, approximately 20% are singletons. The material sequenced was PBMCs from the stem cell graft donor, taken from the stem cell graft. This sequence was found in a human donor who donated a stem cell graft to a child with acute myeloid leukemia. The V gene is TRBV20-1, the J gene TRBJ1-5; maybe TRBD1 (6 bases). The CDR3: CSARKGQGNQPQHF. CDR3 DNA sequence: TGCAGTGCTAGAAAAGGGCAGGGGAATCAGCCCCAGCATTTT.